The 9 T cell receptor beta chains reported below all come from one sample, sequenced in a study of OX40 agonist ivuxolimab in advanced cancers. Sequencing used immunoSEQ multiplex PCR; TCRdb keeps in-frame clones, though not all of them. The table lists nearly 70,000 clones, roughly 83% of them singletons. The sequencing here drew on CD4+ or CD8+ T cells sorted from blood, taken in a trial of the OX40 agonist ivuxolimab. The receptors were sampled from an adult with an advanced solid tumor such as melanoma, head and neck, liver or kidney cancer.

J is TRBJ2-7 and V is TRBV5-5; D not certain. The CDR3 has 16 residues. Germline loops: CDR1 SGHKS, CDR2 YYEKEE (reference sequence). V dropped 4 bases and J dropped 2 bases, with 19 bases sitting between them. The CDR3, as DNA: TGTGCCAGCAGCGGAACCGTGAATAGTCCGACCTACGAGCAGTACTTC. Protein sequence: CASSGTVNSPTYEQYF.

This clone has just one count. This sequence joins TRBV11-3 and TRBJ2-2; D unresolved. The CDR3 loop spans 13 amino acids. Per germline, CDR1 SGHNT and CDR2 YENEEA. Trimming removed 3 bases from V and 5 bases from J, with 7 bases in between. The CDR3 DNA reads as TGTGCCAGCAGCTTTGGGCGGACCGGGGAGCTGTTTTTT. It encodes CASSFGRTGELFF. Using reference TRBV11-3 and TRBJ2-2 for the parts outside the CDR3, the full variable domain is EAGVVQSPRYKIIEKKQPVAFWCNPISGHNTLYWYLQNLGQGPELLIRYENEEAVDDSQLPKDRFSAERLKGVDSTLKIQPAELGDSAVYLCASSFGRTGELFFGEGSRLTVL.

The DNA of the CDR3 is TGTGCCAGCAGTAAAACTAGCGGCGGGACCCAGTACTTC. This translates into CASSKTSGGTQYF. The chain recombines TRBV28 with TRBJ2-5; TRBD2 matches 8 bases. The V and J ends lost 5 bases and 7 bases, in that order; junction bases with no gene match: 6. The CDR3 consists of 13 residues. The germline CDR1 and CDR2 sequences are MDHEN and SYDVKM.

In DNA, the CDR3 is TGTGCCAGCAGCGTGAGTCAGGGGGTGTCCTTTGGCCAAGAGACCCAGTACTTC. Protein product: CASSVSQGVSFGQETQYF. The chain combines TRBV9 with TRBJ2-5; TRBD1 agrees at 7 bases. Per germline, CDR1 SGDLS and CDR2 YYNGEE. CDR3 length: 18 residues. J was trimmed by 1 base and V by 2 bases; bases with no gene match: 14.

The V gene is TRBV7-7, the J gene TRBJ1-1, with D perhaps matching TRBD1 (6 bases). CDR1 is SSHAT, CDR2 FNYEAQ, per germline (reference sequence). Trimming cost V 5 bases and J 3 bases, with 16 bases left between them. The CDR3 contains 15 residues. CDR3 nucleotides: TGTGCCAGCAGCCCCTGGGGGCTGGGGGACACTGAAGCTTTCTTT. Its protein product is CASSPWGLGDTEAFF. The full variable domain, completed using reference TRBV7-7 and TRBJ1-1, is GAGVSQSPRYKVTKRGQDVTLRCDPISSHATLYWYQQALGQGPEFLTYFNYEAQPDKSGLPSDRFSAERPEGSISTLTIQRTEQRDSAMYRCASSPWGLGDTEAFFGQGTRLTVV.

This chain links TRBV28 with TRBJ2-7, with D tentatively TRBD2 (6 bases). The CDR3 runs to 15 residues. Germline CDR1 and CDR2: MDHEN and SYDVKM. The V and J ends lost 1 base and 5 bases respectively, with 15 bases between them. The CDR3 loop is CASSLLSGGQNEQYF. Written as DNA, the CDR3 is TGTGCCAGCAGTTTATTATCCGGGGGTCAAAACGAGCAGTACTTC.

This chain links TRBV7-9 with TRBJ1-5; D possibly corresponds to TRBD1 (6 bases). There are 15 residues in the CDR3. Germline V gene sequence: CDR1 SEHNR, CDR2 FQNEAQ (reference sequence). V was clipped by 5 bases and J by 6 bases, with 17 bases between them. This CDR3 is CASSHDTGFGQPQHF. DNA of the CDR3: TGTGCCAGCAGCCACGATACAGGGTTCGGTCAGCCCCAGCATTTT.

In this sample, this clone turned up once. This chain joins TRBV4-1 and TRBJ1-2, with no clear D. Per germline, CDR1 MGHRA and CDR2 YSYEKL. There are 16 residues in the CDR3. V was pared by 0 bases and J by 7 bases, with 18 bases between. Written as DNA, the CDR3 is TGCGCCAGCAGCCAAGATTTGGCGACACGCTGGGGTGGCTACACCTTC. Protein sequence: CASSQDLATRWGGYTF.

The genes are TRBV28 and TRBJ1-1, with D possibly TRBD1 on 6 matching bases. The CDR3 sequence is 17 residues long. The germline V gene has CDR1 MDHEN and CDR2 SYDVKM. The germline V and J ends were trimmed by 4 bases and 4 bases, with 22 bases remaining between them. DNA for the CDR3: TGTGCCAGCAGTTCTAGGTTCCGGGGGCGAACGGGCACTGAAGCTTTCTTT. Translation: CASSSRFRGRTGTEAFF.